The T cell receptor beta chain described here comes from a study of blood T cell repertoires in COVID-19. In the source study's methods: Using reference gene primer amplification, nucleated cell counts were estimated. Assay used: immunoSEQ multiplex PCR; TCRdb lists only in-frame clones, some missing. The V and J calls and clone size were taken over from that table, and D and trimming were inferred from the DNA. This table has 400,000 to 450,000 clones, around 88% appearing once. Recruited during active infection, patients (from Seattle) were subsequently followed longitudinally. Germline loops: CDR1 SGHRS, CDR2 YFSETQ. The trim removed 4 bases at V and 0 bases at J, leaving 7 bases unmatched. CDR3 size: 15 residues.

Sequenced: peripheral blood. The chain links TRBV5-1 to TRBJ2-7; 7 bases match TRBD1. The source of this sequence is a woman aged 50 to 60 with COVID-19, enrolled during active disease. This CDR3 is CASSKGQLASYEQYF. CDR3 DNA sequence: TGCGCCAGCAGCAAGGGACAGTTAGCCTCCTACGAGCAGTACTTC.